This entry lists 5 T cell receptor beta chains sequenced from one sample in a study of beta chain features in type 1 diabetes. Expressed TCRB transcripts were sequenced after all isolated RNA was converted to cDNA. The assay was immunoSEQ multiplex PCR, and TCRdb's table has in-frame clones only and misses some. This sample has roughly 400,000 clones, with roughly 15% found just once. The material sequenced was naive CD4+ T cells from blood. The receptors shown here come from a woman under 30 in good health.

The genes are TRBV5-4 and TRBJ2-3, with D unresolved. Deletions cut 2 bases from V and 4 bases from J, with 11 bases between. The CDR3 has 14 residues. Germline CDR1 SGHNT, CDR2 YYREEE (reference sequence). CDR3 sequence: CASSLPLKPDTQYF. The CDR3, as DNA: TGTGCCAGCAGCTTACCCCTAAAGCCAGATACGCAGTATTTT.

This chain links TRBV5-1 with TRBJ1-1; D possibly corresponds to TRBD1 (6 bases). CDR3 length: 15 residues. CDR1 and CDR2 from the germline V gene are SGHRS and YFSETQ. V was clipped by 2 bases and J by 3 bases, with 14 bases between them. CDR3: CASSFNRAGDTEAFF. The CDR3 DNA sequence: TGCGCCAGCAGCTTCAACAGGGCGGGGGACACTGAAGCTTTCTTT.

The V gene is TRBV7-2, the J gene TRBJ1-1; 9 nucleotides line up with TRBD1. Germline assignment: CDR1 SGHTA and CDR2 FQGNSA. CDR3 length: 14 residues. After removal of 5 bases from V and 5 bases from J, the junction contained 6 bases not matched to a gene. CDR3 protein: CASSARQGGTEAFF. The CDR3 DNA is TGTGCCAGCAGCGCACGACAGGGGGGGACTGAAGCTTTCTTT. Combining the CDR3 with reference TRBV7-2 and TRBJ1-1 gives the whole variable domain GAGVSQSPSNKVTEKGKDVELRCDPISGHTALYWYRQSLGQGLEFLIYFQGNSAPDKSGLPSDRFSAERTGGSVSTLTIQRTQQEDSAVYLCASSARQGGTEAFFGQGTRLTVV.

This clone was seen only a few times. The chain has TRBV5-1 and TRBJ1-1, with TRBD1 matching over 7 bases. The CDR3 is 14 amino acids. The junction had 4 bases not matched to a gene; V was cut back by 4 bases and J by 1 base. The germline gives CDR1 SGHRS, CDR2 YFSETQ. This chain's CDR3 is CASSARQGNTEAFF. The DNA for the CDR3 is TGCGCCAGCAGCGCGAGACAGGGGAACACTGAAGCTTTCTTT.

This chain links TRBV5-4 with TRBJ1-1; 9 bases line up with TRBD1. Unmatched junction bases numbered 9, after V lost 5 bases and J lost 1 base. The germline V gene has CDR1 SGHNT and CDR2 YYREEE (reference sequence). The CDR3 is made up of 16 amino acids. The CDR3 DNA is TGTGCCAGCAGTCTAACAGGGGGCATCCGGAACACTGAAGCTTTCTTT. It specifies CASSLTGGIRNTEAFF.